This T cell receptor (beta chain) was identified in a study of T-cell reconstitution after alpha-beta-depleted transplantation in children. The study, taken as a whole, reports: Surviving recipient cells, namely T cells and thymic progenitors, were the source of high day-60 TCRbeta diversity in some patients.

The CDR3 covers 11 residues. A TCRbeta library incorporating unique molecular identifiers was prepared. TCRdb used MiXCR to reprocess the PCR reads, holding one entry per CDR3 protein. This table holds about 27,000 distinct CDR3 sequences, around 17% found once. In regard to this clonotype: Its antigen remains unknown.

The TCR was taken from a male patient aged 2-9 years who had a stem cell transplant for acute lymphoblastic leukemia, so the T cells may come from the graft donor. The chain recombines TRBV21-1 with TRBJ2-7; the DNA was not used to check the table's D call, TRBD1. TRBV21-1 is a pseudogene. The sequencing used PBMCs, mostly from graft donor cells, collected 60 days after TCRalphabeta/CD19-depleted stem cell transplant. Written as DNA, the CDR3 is TGTGCCAGCAGGGGGCAGGACGAGCAGTACTTC. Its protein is CASRGQDEQYF.